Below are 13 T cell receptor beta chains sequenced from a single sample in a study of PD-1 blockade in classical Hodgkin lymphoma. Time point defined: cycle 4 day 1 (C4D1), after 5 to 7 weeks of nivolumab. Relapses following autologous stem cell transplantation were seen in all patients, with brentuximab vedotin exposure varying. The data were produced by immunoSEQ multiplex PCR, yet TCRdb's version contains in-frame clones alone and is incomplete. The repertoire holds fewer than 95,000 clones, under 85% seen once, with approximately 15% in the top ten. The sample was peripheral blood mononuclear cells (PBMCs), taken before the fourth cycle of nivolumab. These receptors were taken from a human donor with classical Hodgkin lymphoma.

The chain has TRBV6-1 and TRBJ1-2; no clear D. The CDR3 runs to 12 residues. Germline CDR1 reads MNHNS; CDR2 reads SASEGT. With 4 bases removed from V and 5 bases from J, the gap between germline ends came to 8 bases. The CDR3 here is CASSATGYGYTF. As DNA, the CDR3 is TGTGCCAGCAGTGCAACGGGGTATGGCTACACCTTC.

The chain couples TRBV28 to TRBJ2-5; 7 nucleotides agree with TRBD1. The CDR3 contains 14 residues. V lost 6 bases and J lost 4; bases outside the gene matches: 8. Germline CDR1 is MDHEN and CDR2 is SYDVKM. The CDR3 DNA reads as TGTGCCAGCAGACTCGGGACAGTGGGAGAGACCCAGTACTTC. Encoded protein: CASRLGTVGETQYF.

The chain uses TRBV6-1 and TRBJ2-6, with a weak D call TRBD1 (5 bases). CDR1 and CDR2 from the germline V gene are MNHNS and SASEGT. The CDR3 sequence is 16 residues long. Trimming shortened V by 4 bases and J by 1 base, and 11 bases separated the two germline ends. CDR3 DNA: TGTGCCAGCAGTGCGCTCAGGGTTTCTGGGGCCAACGTCCTGACTTTC. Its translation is CASSALRVSGANVLTF.

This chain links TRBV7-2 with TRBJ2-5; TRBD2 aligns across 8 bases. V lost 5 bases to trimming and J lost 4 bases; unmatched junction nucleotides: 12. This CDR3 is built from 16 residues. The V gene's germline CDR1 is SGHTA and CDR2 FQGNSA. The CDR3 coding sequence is TGTGCCAGCAGCAGTACAGCGGGAGAGTCGCCAGAGACCCAGTACTTC. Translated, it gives CASSSTAGESPETQYF. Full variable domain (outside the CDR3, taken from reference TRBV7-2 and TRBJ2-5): GAGVSQSPSNKVTEKGKDVELRCDPISGHTALYWYRQSLGQGLEFLIYFQGNSAPDKSGLPSDRFSAERTGGSVSTLTIQRTQQEDSAVYLCASSSTAGESPETQYFGPGTRLLVL.

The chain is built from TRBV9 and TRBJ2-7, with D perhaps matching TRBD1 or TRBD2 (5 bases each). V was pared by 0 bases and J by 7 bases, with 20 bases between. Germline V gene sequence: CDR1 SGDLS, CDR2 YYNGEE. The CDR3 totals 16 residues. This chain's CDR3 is CASSVGSLAGAREQYF. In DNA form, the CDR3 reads TGTGCCAGCAGCGTAGGATCCCTAGCTGGGGCTCGGGAGCAGTACTTC.

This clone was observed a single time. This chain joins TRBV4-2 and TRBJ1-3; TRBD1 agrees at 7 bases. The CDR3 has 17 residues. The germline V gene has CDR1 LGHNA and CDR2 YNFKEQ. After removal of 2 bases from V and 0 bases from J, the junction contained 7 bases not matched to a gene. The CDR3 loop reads CASSQKGQRVSGNTIYF. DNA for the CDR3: TGTGCCAGCAGCCAAAAGGGACAGAGGGTCTCTGGAAACACCATATATTTT.

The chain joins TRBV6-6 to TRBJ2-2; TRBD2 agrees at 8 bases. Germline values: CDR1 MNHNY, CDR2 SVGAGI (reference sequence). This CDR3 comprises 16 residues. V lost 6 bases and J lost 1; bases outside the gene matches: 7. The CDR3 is CASSIVAGMNTGELFF. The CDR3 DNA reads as TGTGCCAGCAGCATAGTAGCGGGGATGAACACCGGGGAGCTGTTTTTT.

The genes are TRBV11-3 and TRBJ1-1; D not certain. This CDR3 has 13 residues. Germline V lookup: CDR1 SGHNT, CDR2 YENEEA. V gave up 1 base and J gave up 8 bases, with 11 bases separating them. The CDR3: CASSLGPGREAFF. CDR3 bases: TGTGCCAGCAGCTTAGGCCCGGGCCGAGAAGCTTTCTTT.

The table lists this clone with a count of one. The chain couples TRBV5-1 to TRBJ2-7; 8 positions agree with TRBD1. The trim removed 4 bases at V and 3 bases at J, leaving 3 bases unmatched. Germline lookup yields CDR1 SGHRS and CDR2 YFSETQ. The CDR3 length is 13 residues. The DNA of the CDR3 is TGCGCCAGCAGCGGAGGGACAGGCTACGAGCAGTACTTC. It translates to CASSGGTGYEQYF.

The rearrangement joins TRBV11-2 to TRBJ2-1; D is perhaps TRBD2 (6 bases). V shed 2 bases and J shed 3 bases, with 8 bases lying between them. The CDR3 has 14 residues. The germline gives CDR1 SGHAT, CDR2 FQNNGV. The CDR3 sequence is CASSLNGGYNEQFF. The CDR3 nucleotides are TGTGCCAGCAGCTTAAACGGGGGCTACAATGAGCAGTTCTTC.

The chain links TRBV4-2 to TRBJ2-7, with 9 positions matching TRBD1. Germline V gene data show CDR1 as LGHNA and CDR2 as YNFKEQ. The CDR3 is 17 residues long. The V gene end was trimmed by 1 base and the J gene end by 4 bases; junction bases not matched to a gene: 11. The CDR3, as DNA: TGTGCCAGCAGCCAAGGGGAGGGACAGGGCGGTATGTACGAGCAGTACTTC. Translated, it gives CASSQGEGQGGMYEQYF.

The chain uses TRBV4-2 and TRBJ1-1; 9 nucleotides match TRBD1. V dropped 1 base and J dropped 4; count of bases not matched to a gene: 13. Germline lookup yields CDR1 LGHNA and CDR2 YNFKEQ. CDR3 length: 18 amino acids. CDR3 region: CASSQVGLTGGEGTEAFF. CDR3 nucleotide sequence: TGTGCCAGCAGCCAAGTGGGCCTAACAGGGGGCGAGGGCACTGAAGCTTTCTTT.

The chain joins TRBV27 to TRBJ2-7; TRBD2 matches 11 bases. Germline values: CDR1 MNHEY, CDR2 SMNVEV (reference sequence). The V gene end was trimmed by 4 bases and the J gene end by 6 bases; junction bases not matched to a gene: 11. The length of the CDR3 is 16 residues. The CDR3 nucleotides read TGTGCCAGCAGTTCGAAGGGACTAGCGGTGGCAAGCGAGCAGTACTTC. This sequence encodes CASSSKGLAVASEQYF.